The 21 T cell receptor beta chains below were found in one sample sequenced in a study of blood T cell repertoires in COVID-19. Sequencing was performed with immunoSEQ multiplex PCR; in TCRdb, only in-frame clones are kept and a portion is missing. Of a few hundred thousand clones in the sample, 83% were seen once. The specimen was peripheral blood. The origin of the receptors is a woman aged 50 to 65 with acute or convalescent COVID-19.

The chain couples TRBV5-1 to TRBJ2-5; D not certain. CDR3 length equals 14 residues. Germline V gene sequence: CDR1 SGHRS, CDR2 YFSETQ. Trimming pared 0 bases from V and 2 bases from J, leaving 8 bases between. The CDR3 region has the DNA TGCGCCAGCAGCTTGGCTTCCTATCAAGAGACCCAGTACTTC. This codes for CASSLASYQETQYF. Filled out from reference TRBV5-1 and TRBJ2-5, the complete variable domain reads KAGVTQTPRYLIKTRGQQVTLSCSPISGHRSVSWYQQTPGQGLQFLFEYFSETQRNKGNFPGRFSGRQFSNSRSEMNVSTLELGDSALYLCASSLASYQETQYFGPGTRLLVL.

A single count supports this clone. V gene TRBV2 combines with J gene TRBJ2-7; 8 positions agree with TRBD1. Germline trimming cut 5 bases from V and 2 bases from J; bases unmatched to any gene: 5. The CDR3 spans 14 residues. Germline values: CDR1 SNHLY, CDR2 FYNNEI. The CDR3, as DNA: TGTGCCAGCAGTACAGGACAGGGCCCCTACGAGCAGTACTTC. Amino acids: CASSTGQGPYEQYF.

V and J are TRBV19 and TRBJ2-3; 13 nucleotides align to TRBD2. The CDR3 is made up of 16 amino acids. Germline trimming cut 3 bases from V and 2 bases from J; bases unmatched to any gene: 2. Germline CDR1 LNHDA, CDR2 SQIVND (reference sequence). This CDR3 reads CASSMGLAGSTDTQYF. The CDR3 DNA reads TGTGCCAGTAGTATGGGACTAGCGGGATCCACAGATACGCAGTATTTT.

The chain employs TRBV11-2 and TRBJ2-1; 8 nucleotides agree with TRBD2. The J segment lost 4 bases and the V segment lost 3 bases, leaving 2 bases of the junction unmatched. The CDR3 loop spans 14 amino acids. The germline V gene has CDR1 SGHAT and CDR2 FQNNGV. CDR3 in amino acids: CASSFSGAYNEQFF. The CDR3 DNA sequence: TGTGCCAGCAGCTTTAGCGGGGCATACAATGAGCAGTTCTTC.

The V call is TRBV7-8, the J call TRBJ2-3, with D maybe TRBD2 (6 bases). CDR3 length: 16 amino acids. Trimming removed 1 base at V and 0 bases at J, with 11 bases between. Germline CDR1 reads SGHVS; CDR2 reads FQNEAQ. CDR3 DNA sequence: TGTGCCAGCAGCTTAGTGGCGGGGCAGAGCACAGATACGCAGTATTTT. It translates to CASSLVAGQSTDTQYF.

The chain has TRBV15 and TRBJ2-7; D may be TRBD2 (5 bases). CDR1 and CDR2 from the germline V gene are LNHNV and YYDKDF (reference sequence). V shed 0 bases and J shed 6 bases, with 15 bases lying between them. The CDR3 contains 15 residues. CDR3 in amino acids: CATSRDLAGTLEQYF. The CDR3 DNA sequence: TGTGCCACCAGCAGAGATCTAGCCGGAACGCTCGAGCAGTACTTC.

The V gene is TRBV2, the J gene TRBJ2-2; maybe TRBD2 (5 bases). V was shortened by 7 bases and J by 4 bases, with 16 bases between the two germline ends. Per the germline V gene, CDR1 is SNHLY and CDR2 is FYNNEI. This CDR3 contains 15 residues. DNA of the CDR3: TGTGCCAGCACTTCGTTCGGCGGGCGCACCGGGGAGCTGTTTTTT. Translating it yields CASTSFGGRTGELFF.

The chain carries TRBV15 and TRBJ2-5, with 7 positions matching TRBD2. CDR1 is LNHNV and CDR2 is YYDKDF in the germline V gene (reference sequence). This CDR3 is 15 amino acids long. The J segment lost 8 bases and the V segment lost 0 bases, leaving 9 bases of the junction unmatched. The CDR3 sequence: CATSRDRGEGRTQYF. Written as DNA, the CDR3 is TGTGCCACCAGCAGAGATCGGGGGGAGGGAAGAACCCAGTACTTC. Looking up the rest from reference TRBV15 and TRBJ2-5 gives the full variable domain: DAMVIQNPRYQVTQFGKPVTLSCSQTLNHNVMYWYQQKSSQAPKLLFHYYDKDFNNEADTPDNFQSRRPNTSFCFLDIRSPGLGDTAMYLCATSRDRGEGRTQYFGPGTRLLVL.

This clone was detected once. The chain joins TRBV12-3 or TRBV12-4 to TRBJ1-2, with 7 bases fitting TRBD1. The CDR3 totals 13 residues. With 8 bases clipped from V and 2 bases from J, the junction kept 5 bases outside the gene matches. DNA for the CDR3: TGTGCCAGCGGAGGGGGACAGAACTATGGCTACACCTTC. Translating gives CASGGGQNYGYTF.

This clone has a handful of counts. For the CDR3, the DNA is TGTGCCAGCGGCGGACAGGGCTCCCCCCTTAGCTATAATTCACCCCTCCACTTT. Amino acid sequence: CASGGQGSPLSYNSPLHF. The J gene is TRBJ1-6, the V gene TRBV28; 8 positions match TRBD1. Germline loops: CDR1 MDHEN, CDR2 SYDVKM. The CDR3 is made up of 18 amino acids. Trimming removed 8 bases from V and 3 bases from J; junction bases left unmatched: 15.

This chain joins TRBV6-1 and TRBJ2-1, with 11 bases matching TRBD2. Losses at the gene ends were 1 base for V and 5 bases for J; bases not matched to a gene: 1. Germline V CDR1 and CDR2: MNHNS, SASEGT. CDR3 length: 15 amino acids. CDR3 nucleotides: TGTGCCAGCAGTGAAGGGACTAGCGGGCACAATGAGCAGTTCTTC. This gives the protein CASSEGTSGHNEQFF.

Comments on this clone: Other DNA sequences in this specimen translate into the identical CDR3. The rearrangement uses TRBV7-2 and TRBJ2-1; D is perhaps TRBD2 (5 bases). CDR3 length equals 15 residues. Looked up from germline, CDR1 is SGHTA and CDR2 is FQGNSA. V was shortened by 1 base and J by 1 base, with 8 bases between the two germline ends. The DNA of the CDR3 is TGTGCCAGCAGCTTAGAGAGGGATTCCTACAATGAGCAGTTCTTC. It codes for CASSLERDSYNEQFF.

This rearrangement joins TRBV5-1 to TRBJ1-1; 9 bases align to TRBD1. This CDR3 is 17 amino acids long. Trimming removed 0 bases from V and 1 base from J; junction bases left unmatched: 7. Germline V gene sequence: CDR1 SGHRS, CDR2 YFSETQ. For the CDR3, the DNA is TGCGCCAGCAGCTTGGGGCCGGGACAGGGAAGGAACACTGAAGCTTTCTTT. Its protein is CASSLGPGQGRNTEAFF.

V usage is TRBV7-9 and J usage is TRBJ2-3, with TRBD1 matching over 8 bases. This CDR3 is 16 amino acids long. V trimming: 1 base; J trimming: 3 bases; junction bases outside the gene matches: 6. The germline gives CDR1 SEHNR, CDR2 FQNEAQ (reference sequence). The CDR3 region is CASSLGPGGATDTQYF. In nucleotides, the CDR3 is TGTGCCAGCAGCTTAGGGCCAGGGGGCGCGACAGATACGCAGTATTTT.

The chain uses TRBV6-5 and TRBJ1-1; D is unresolved. V shed 6 bases and J shed 11 bases, with 22 bases lying between them. Looked up from germline, CDR1 is MNHEY and CDR2 is SVGAGI. The CDR3 loop spans 14 amino acids. In DNA, the CDR3 is TGTGCCAGCAGCCCCCTCCCACCAAGCCGACATGCTTTCTTT. This codes for CASSPLPPSRHAFF.

The chain links TRBV19 to TRBJ2-1, with 11 bases matching TRBD2. J was trimmed by 3 bases and V by 3 bases; bases with no gene match: 4. The CDR3 runs to 16 residues. CDR1 LNHDA and CDR2 SQIVND come from the germline V gene (reference sequence). CDR3 sequence (DNA): TGTGCCAGTAGTATTAGTCTAGCGGGAGGCTACAATGAGCAGTTCTTC. Its protein product is CASSISLAGGYNEQFF.

The V gene is TRBV5-1, the J gene TRBJ2-3; 9 bases map to TRBD1. This CDR3 spans 15 amino acids. Germline-derived CDR1 and CDR2 are SGHRS and YFSETQ. The J segment lost 5 bases and the V segment lost 3 bases, leaving 7 bases of the junction unmatched. CDR3 nucleotide sequence: TGCGCCAGCAGCTACCGGGACAGGGCGCGAGATACGCAGTATTTT. It yields the protein CASSYRDRARDTQYF.

This chain joins TRBV9 and TRBJ2-1; TRBD2 agrees at 10 bases. This CDR3 has 14 amino acids. Germline lookup yields CDR1 SGDLS and CDR2 YYNGEE. V shed 1 base, J shed 8 bases, and the junction held 3 bases outside the gene matches. CDR3 amino acids: CASSVSGGAYEQFF. As DNA, the CDR3 is TGTGCCAGCAGCGTAAGCGGGGGGGCGTATGAGCAGTTCTTC.

This chain connects TRBV19 to TRBJ2-3, with no clear D. Germline V gene sequence: CDR1 LNHDA, CDR2 SQIVND (reference sequence). The CDR3 loop spans 14 amino acids. Between the trimmed V and J ends, which lost 5 bases and 5 bases, there was a span of 14 bases. The CDR3 reads CASSPSRLLDTQYF. The CDR3 nucleotides read TGTGCCAGTAGTCCCTCGCGGCTCCTAGATACGCAGTATTTT.

The gene calls are TRBV29-1 and TRBJ1-1, with TRBD1 matching over 9 bases. The CDR3 has 13 residues. Germline values: CDR1 SQVTM, CDR2 ANQGSEA. V was clipped by 7 bases and J by 1 base; unmatched bases: 4. The CDR3 DNA follows: TGCAGCGCTTCACAGGGGGCGAACACTGAAGCTTTCTTT. Translated, it gives CSASQGANTEAFF.

V usage is TRBV6-5 and J usage is TRBJ2-5; tentative D call: TRBD1 (5 bases). V lost 8 bases, J lost 2 bases, and 9 bases lay in between. Germline values: CDR1 MNHEY, CDR2 SVGAGI. CDR3 length: 12 residues. The CDR3 bases are TGTGCCAGCTTACGGACACAAGAGACCCAGTACTTC. Its translation is CASLRTQETQYF.